These T cell receptor beta chains were read from a single sample in a study of CD8 T cells in ankylosing spondylitis. TCRdb re-derived calls from the 5' RACE reads in MiXCR, one entry per CDR3 protein. This sample has around 29,000 distinct CDR3 sequences, with around 5% found just once. Sequencing was carried out using blood, either unsorted or a sorted T cell fraction (not recorded which). The receptors stem from a female donor with ankylosing spondylitis or in good health (not recorded which). The CDR3 runs from the conserved cysteine through the conserved F or W. D genes are given only for firm matches. Expanded clones are given a class, and other clones once, few, many or no size at all.

v_call	j_call	clone_size	d_call	cdr3_aa	cdr3_nt
TRBV9	TRBJ2-2	-	TRBD2	CASSELAGFTGELFF	TGTGCCAGCAGCGAACTAGCGGGTTTCACCGGGGAGCTGTTTTTT
TRBV9	TRBJ2-1	many	-	CASSLSSYNEQFF	TGTGCCAGCAGCTTAAGCTCCTACAATGAGCAGTTCTTC
TRBV9	TRBJ1-1	many	-	CASSDHGSGEAFF	TGTGCCAGCAGCGACCATGGGTCGGGTGAAGCTTTCTTT
TRBV9	TRBJ2-3	many	-	CASSGDRADTQYF	TGTGCCAGCAGCGGAGATAGAGCAGATACGCAGTATTTT
TRBV9	TRBJ2-1	many	TRBD2	CASSARGTSGGGYNEQFF	TGTGCCAGCAGCGCGCGCGGGACTAGCGGGGGGGGCTACAATGAGCAGTTCTTC
TRBV9	TRBJ2-3	medium-sized	TRBD2	CASSFSGGTADTQYF	TGTGCCAGCAGCTTTAGCGGGGGGACGGCAGATACGCAGTATTTT
TRBV9	TRBJ2-3	-	TRBD1	CATGTGVNTDTQYF	TGTGCCACCGGGACAGGGGTTAACACAGATACGCAGTATTTT
TRBV9	TRBJ1-2	many	-	CASSASAGPSGYTF	TGTGCCAGCAGCGCCTCCGCCGGGCCGAGTGGCTACACCTTC
TRBV9	TRBJ2-3	many	-	CASSVGASAFTDTQYF	TGTGCCAGCAGCGTGGGAGCTAGCGCCTTCACAGATACGCAGTATTTT
TRBV9	TRBJ2-4	few	TRBD1	CASSEGGQGLIQYF	TGTGCCAGCAGCGAGGGGGGACAGGGCCTCATTCAGTACTTC
TRBV9	TRBJ2-1	many	TRBD2	CASSVTSGSYNEQFF	TGTGCCAGCAGCGTAACTAGCGGGAGTTACAATGAGCAGTTCTTC
TRBV9	TRBJ2-5	few	TRBD1	CASSVAGRGFETQYF	TGTGCCAGCAGCGTAGCTGGCAGGGGGTTTGAGACCCAGTACTTC
TRBV9	TRBJ2-2	many	TRBD2	CASSDGLAGPSNTGELFF	TGTGCCAGCAGCGATGGACTAGCGGGGCCTTCGAACACCGGGGAGCTGTTTTTT
TRBV9	TRBJ2-3	many	TRBD2	CASSLGTTYTDTQYF	TGTGCCAGCAGCCTCGGGACTACCTACACAGATACGCAGTATTTT
TRBV9	TRBJ2-7	many	TRBD1	CASSATGQGSYEQYF	TGTGCCAGCAGCGCGACGGGACAGGGATCCTACGAGCAGTACTTC
TRBV9	TRBJ1-5	many	-	CASSVGSLNQPQHF	TGTGCCAGCAGCGTGGGCAGCCTCAATCAGCCCCAGCATTTT
TRBV9	TRBJ1-1	many	TRBD1	CASSGLTGTNTEAFF	TGTGCCAGCAGCGGGTTGACAGGGACGAACACTGAAGCTTTCTTT
TRBV9	TRBJ2-5	-	TRBD2	CASSTGTRQETQYF	TGTGCCAGCAGCACAGGGACTAGACAAGAGACCCAGTACTTC
TRBV9	TRBJ2-1	-	TRBD1	CASSVEWTGVRNEQFF	TGTGCCAGCAGCGTAGAGTGGACAGGGGTGCGAAATGAGCAGTTCTTC
TRBV9	TRBJ2-3	many	TRBD2	CASSASAGGTDTQYF	TGTGCCAGCAGCGCTTCAGCGGGGGGAACAGATACGCAGTATTTT
TRBV9	TRBJ1-1	many	-	CASSVEGRSTEAFF	TGTGCCAGCAGCGTAGAAGGGAGGTCCACTGAAGCTTTCTTT
TRBV9	TRBJ2-1	many	TRBD2	CASSVEVAGANEQFF	TGTGCCAGCAGCGTAGAGGTAGCGGGAGCCAATGAGCAGTTCTTC
TRBV9	TRBJ2-2	many	-	CASSVEYTGELFF	TGTGCCAGCAGCGTAGAATACACCGGGGAGCTGTTTTTT